This T cell receptor (beta chain) was sequenced in a study of beta chain features in type 1 diabetes. This clone was seen a handful of times. Antigen specificity is unknown. Expressed TCRB transcripts were sequenced because the entire RNA isolate underwent reverse transcription. Assay: immunoSEQ multiplex PCR; the TCRdb copy retains only in-frame clones and omits some. This sample has 300,000 to 400,000 clones, with over 9% found just once. Study-level points and caveats: Shortening that was moderate but significant affected the TCRB CDR3s of Type 1 diabetes patients in all four CD4+ subsets.

V was trimmed by 6 bases and J by 3 bases, leaving 14 bases between them. The CDR3 covers 15 residues. Germline V gene data show CDR1 as LNHDA and CDR2 as SQIVND (reference sequence). Input material: central memory CD4+ T cells from blood. The clonotype originates from a man aged 25 to 45 with type 1 diabetes. The V and J genes are TRBV19 and TRBJ2-2; D might be TRBD1 (6 bases). In DNA form, the CDR3 reads TGTGCCAGTAGGAACAGGGATCGTGACACCGGGGAGCTGTTTTTT. Protein product: CASRNRDRDTGELFF.